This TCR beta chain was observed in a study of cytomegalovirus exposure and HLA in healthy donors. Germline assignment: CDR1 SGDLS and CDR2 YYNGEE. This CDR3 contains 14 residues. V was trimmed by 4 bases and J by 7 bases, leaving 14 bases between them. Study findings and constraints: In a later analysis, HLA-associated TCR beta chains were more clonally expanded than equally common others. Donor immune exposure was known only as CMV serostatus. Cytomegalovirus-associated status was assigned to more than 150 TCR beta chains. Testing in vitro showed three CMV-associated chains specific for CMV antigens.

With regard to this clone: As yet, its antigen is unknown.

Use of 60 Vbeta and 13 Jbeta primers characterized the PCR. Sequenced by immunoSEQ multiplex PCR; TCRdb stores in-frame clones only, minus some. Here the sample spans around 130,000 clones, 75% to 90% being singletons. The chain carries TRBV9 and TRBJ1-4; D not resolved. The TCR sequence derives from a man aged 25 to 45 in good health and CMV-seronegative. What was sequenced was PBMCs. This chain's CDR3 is CASSNYPFSEKLFF. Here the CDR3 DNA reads TGTGCCAGCAGCAATTATCCGTTTAGTGAAAAACTGTTTTTT.